This entry concerns a single TCR beta chain. V dropped 1 base and J dropped 4 bases, with 10 bases sitting between them. The CDR3 is 15 amino acids. CDR1 is SGHNT, CDR2 YENEEA, per germline. The data are from a study of blood T cell repertoires in COVID-19. Looking at the study overall: Material from acute and convalescent COVID-19 was sourced from the United States, Italy and Spain. From T cells, B-cell-depleted T cells, or PBMCs came the material, which was cDNA or gDNA.

Clones were sequenced by immunoSEQ multiplex PCR, and TCRdb holds only the in-frame ones, with some missing. Among approximately 210,000 clones listed, about four fifths were seen once. Sequenced: peripheral blood. The receptor comes from a man in his fifties or sixties with active or convalescent COVID-19. The chain links TRBV11-3 to TRBJ2-2; D possibly corresponds to TRBD2 (6 bases). The CDR3 sequence: CASSLAGETTGELFF. The CDR3 region has the DNA TGTGCCAGCAGCTTAGCGGGAGAGACCACCGGGGAGCTGTTTTTT. Complete variable domain (other parts from reference TRBV11-3 and TRBJ2-2): EAGVVQSPRYKIIEKKQPVAFWCNPISGHNTLYWYLQNLGQGPELLIRYENEEAVDDSQLPKDRFSAERLKGVDSTLKIQPAELGDSAVYLCASSLAGETTGELFFGEGSRLTVL.